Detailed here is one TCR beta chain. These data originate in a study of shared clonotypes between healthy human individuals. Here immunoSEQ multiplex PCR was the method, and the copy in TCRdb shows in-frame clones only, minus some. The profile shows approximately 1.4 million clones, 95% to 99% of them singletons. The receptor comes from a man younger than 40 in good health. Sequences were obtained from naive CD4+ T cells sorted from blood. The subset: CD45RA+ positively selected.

The CDR3 DNA sequence: TGTGCCAGCAGCTTGAGAGGGTCGGGCGAGACCCAGTACTTC. Protein product: CASSLRGSGETQYF. This sequence joins TRBV5-5 and TRBJ2-5, with a tentative D call TRBD2 (5 bases). The CDR3 sequence is 14 residues long. Trimming stripped 1 base from V and 5 bases from J, with 12 bases between. Germline lookup yields CDR1 SGHKS and CDR2 YYEKEE (reference sequence).